This entry lists 13 T cell receptor beta chains sequenced from one sample in a study of cytomegalovirus exposure and HLA in healthy donors. PCR primers comprised 60 Vbeta and 13 Jbeta primers. Clones were sequenced by immunoSEQ multiplex PCR, and TCRdb holds only the in-frame ones, with some missing. The table has roughly 200,000 clones, over 75% seen once. Input material: PBMCs. The source is a woman aged 45-59 years in good health and CMV-seronegative.

This clone occurred once. CDR3 in amino acids: CASSYFGTGKYEQYF. CDR3 DNA sequence: TGTGCCAGCAGTTATTTTGGGACAGGGAAATACGAGCAGTACTTC. The rearrangement joins TRBV28 to TRBJ2-7; TRBD1 aligns across 9 bases. The germline V gene encodes CDR1 MDHEN and CDR2 SYDVKM. The CDR3 totals 15 residues. Trimming cost V 4 bases and J 4 bases; bases outside gene matches: 8.

This chain connects TRBV7-9 to TRBJ1-5; 10 nucleotides align to TRBD1. The CDR3 consists of 15 residues. V lost 5 bases, J lost 5 bases, and 6 bases stayed unmatched. In germline, CDR1 is SEHNR, CDR2 FQNEAQ (reference sequence). The CDR3 spells CASSRLGTGDQPQHF. CDR3 bases: TGTGCCAGCAGCCGCCTAGGGACAGGGGATCAGCCCCAGCATTTT.

This clone was observed once. This chain uses TRBV14 with TRBJ2-3, with 7 bases aligning to TRBD2. Germline V lookup: CDR1 SGHDN, CDR2 FVKESK. The CDR3 runs 15 residues. V was clipped by 4 bases and J by 5 bases; unmatched bases: 9. The CDR3 region is CASSLRGGPRDTQYF. CDR3 DNA sequence: TGTGCCAGCAGCCTACGGGGAGGGCCCAGAGATACGCAGTATTTT.

DNA of the CDR3: TGCGCCAGCAGCCAAGATCGGAGGGGTTTACTGTTTTTT. Translating it yields CASSQDRRGLLFF. The V gene is TRBV4-1, the J gene TRBJ1-4, with D possibly being TRBD1 (5 bases). CDR1 is MGHRA and CDR2 is YSYEKL in the germline V gene. Trimming took 0 bases from V and 13 from J, leaving 12 bases between them. The CDR3 sequence is 13 residues long.

The chain links TRBV7-9 to TRBJ1-4; perhaps TRBD1 as D (5 bases). The CDR3 covers 15 residues. Per the germline V gene, CDR1 is SEHNR and CDR2 is FQNEAQ (reference sequence). V was shortened by 3 bases and J by 5 bases, with 13 bases between the two germline ends. This chain's CDR3 is CASSFVGGVNEKLFF. In nucleotides, the CDR3 is TGTGCCAGCAGCTTTGTGGGGGGAGTAAATGAAAAACTGTTTTTT.

The chain recombines TRBV27 with TRBJ2-7; TRBD2 is a possible D gene (5 bases). V was shortened by 5 bases and J by 7 bases, with 18 bases between the two germline ends. The germline CDR1 and CDR2 sequences are MNHEY and SMNVEV (reference sequence). This CDR3 region has 14 residues. The CDR3 loop reads CASSPRTWPREQYF. The CDR3 coding sequence is TGTGCCAGCAGTCCCCGGACTTGGCCCAGGGAGCAGTACTTC.

J is TRBJ1-4 and V is TRBV18, with a tentative D call TRBD1 (5 bases). Trimming took off 3 bases at V and 5 bases at J, with 13 bases between the two ends. This CDR3 spans 15 amino acids. Germline V gene data show CDR1 as KGHSH and CDR2 as LQKENI. This CDR3 is CASSPNQGPNEKLFF. The CDR3 DNA reads as TGTGCCAGCTCACCTAATCAGGGTCCAAATGAAAAACTGTTTTTT.

The sample holds one count of this clone. The rearrangement uses TRBV12-5 and TRBJ2-1; 14 nucleotides agree with TRBD2. J lost 8 bases, V lost 2 bases, and 8 bases had no gene match. The CDR3 totals 17 residues. Germline-derived CDR1 and CDR2 are LGHNT and FRNRAP. CDR3 amino acids: CASGLRGTSGRGDEQFF. The CDR3, as DNA: TGTGCTAGTGGTTTGAGAGGGACTAGCGGGAGAGGTGATGAGCAGTTCTTC.

The chain joins TRBV29-1 to TRBJ2-3, with 11 bases matching TRBD2. This CDR3 contains 15 residues. V shed 5 bases and J 2 bases; nucleotides not matched to a gene: 6. CDR1 and CDR2 (germline): SQVTM, ANQGSEA. The CDR3 protein is CSVPGTSGVTDTQYF. The CDR3 DNA is TGCAGCGTTCCCGGGACTAGCGGAGTCACAGATACGCAGTATTTT.

The chain recombines TRBV27 with TRBJ2-1, with D perhaps matching TRBD2 (6 bases). In germline, CDR1 is MNHEY, CDR2 SMNVEV (reference sequence). The V end was cut by 7 bases, the J end by 5 bases, with 15 bases between. This CDR3 has 14 residues. This chain's CDR3 is CASNVLGGNNEQFF. Here the CDR3 DNA reads TGTGCCAGCAACGTCTTGGGGGGAAACAATGAGCAGTTCTTC.

The chain employs TRBV30 and TRBJ2-4; 12 bases agree with TRBD2. The length of the CDR3 is 15 residues. Trimming cost V 3 bases and J 7 bases; bases outside gene matches: 7. Germline CDR1 GTSNPN, CDR2 SVGIG (reference sequence). CDR3 protein: CAWSPLAGGPNIQYF. CDR3 nucleotides: TGTGCCTGGAGCCCTCTAGCGGGAGGGCCCAACATTCAGTACTTC.

The V call is TRBV11-3, the J call TRBJ2-5; 16 bases are shared with TRBD2. The CDR3 is 15 residues long. CDR1 and CDR2 (germline): SGHNT, YENEEA. V was clipped by 3 bases and J by 5 bases; unmatched bases: 0. CDR3 protein: CASSLGLAGGETQYF. In nucleotides, the CDR3 is TGTGCCAGCAGCTTGGGACTAGCGGGAGGGGAGACCCAGTACTTC.

The chain combines TRBV5-1 with TRBJ2-7, with TRBD1 identical over 9 bases. J lost 0 bases, V lost 4 bases, and 8 bases had no gene match. The CDR3 is made up of 16 amino acids. Germline CDR1 reads SGHRS; CDR2 reads YFSETQ. The DNA for the CDR3 is TGCGCCAGCAGCAGAAAAGACAGGGGGAGCTCCTACGAGCAGTACTTC. This encodes CASSRKDRGSSYEQYF.